Following are 7 T cell receptor beta chains from one sample sequenced in a study of cytomegalovirus exposure and HLA in healthy donors. PCR primers comprised 60 Vbeta and 13 Jbeta primers. Here immunoSEQ multiplex PCR was the method, and the copy in TCRdb shows in-frame clones only, minus some. The repertoire holds about 200,000 clones, with approximately 82% as singletons. Sequences were obtained from PBMCs. The receptors derive from a man aged 40-50 years in good health and CMV-seropositive.

This clone was detected once. V gene TRBV2 combines with J gene TRBJ2-1; D might be TRBD2 (6 bases). Germline loops: CDR1 SNHLY, CDR2 FYNNEI. This CDR3 comprises 13 residues. Trimming pared 4 bases from V and 6 bases from J, leaving 10 bases between. The CDR3 sequence: CASSVGGSNEQFF. CDR3 sequence (DNA): TGTGCCAGCAGTGTGGGGGGATCCAATGAGCAGTTCTTC.

This chain connects TRBV12-5 to TRBJ1-5; D unresolved. Trimming removed 4 bases from V and 0 bases from J, with 4 bases in between. Germline-derived CDR1 and CDR2 are LGHNT and FRNRAP. CDR3 length: 13 amino acids. CDR3 in DNA: TGTGCTAGTGGTTCTCGTAGCAATCAGCCCCAGCATTTT. Translated, it gives CASGSRSNQPQHF. Full variable domain (rest looked up from reference TRBV12-5 and TRBJ1-5): DARVTQTPRHKVTEMGQEVTMRCQPILGHNTVFWYRQTMMQGLELLAYFRNRAPLDDSGMPKDRFSAEMPDATLATLKIQPSEPRDSAVYFCASGSRSNQPQHFGDGTRLSIL.

The chain recombines TRBV27 with TRBJ1-1, with 7 bases fitting TRBD1. The germline CDR1 and CDR2 sequences are MNHEY and SMNVEV (reference sequence). The CDR3 has 15 residues. V shed 4 bases, J shed 2 bases, and the junction held 7 bases outside the gene matches. DNA of the CDR3: TGTGCCAGCAGTTCTAGGACAGGAATTAACACTGAAGCTTTCTTT. It is translated as CASSSRTGINTEAFF.

This sequence joins TRBV29-1 and TRBJ2-3, with D unclear. The germline V gene encodes CDR1 SQVTM and CDR2 ANQGSEA. V was pared by 4 bases and J by 0 bases, with 11 bases between. The CDR3 consists of 14 residues. The CDR3: CSVVRGASTDTQYF. The CDR3 nucleotides read TGCAGCGTTGTGCGAGGCGCTAGCACAGATACGCAGTATTTT.

V and J are TRBV21-1 and TRBJ2-1; the DNA was not used to check the table's D call, TRBD1. TRBV21-1 is deemed a pseudogene. CDR3 length equals 17 residues. Here the CDR3 DNA reads TGTGCCAGCAGCAAAGGGGTGGGGACAGGGGGTGGCAATGAGCAGTTCTTC. It codes for CASSKGVGTGGGNEQFF.

The rearrangement uses TRBV28 and TRBJ2-2, with TRBD2 matching 9 bases. The germline V gene encodes CDR1 MDHEN and CDR2 SYDVKM. The CDR3 runs to 15 residues. With 6 bases clipped from V and 5 bases from J, the junction kept 7 bases outside the gene matches. The CDR3, as DNA: TGTGCCAGCAGACCCGGACTAGCGAGGACCGGGGAGCTGTTTTTT. This sequence encodes CASRPGLARTGELFF.

V and J are TRBV2 and TRBJ2-3, with 12 bases aligning to TRBD1. Germline V gene lookup returns CDR1 SNHLY and CDR2 FYNNEI. This CDR3 is built from 18 residues. J lost 0 bases, V lost 6 bases, and 10 bases had no gene match. This CDR3 is CASRNGGTGGQSTDTQYF. CDR3 nucleotide sequence: TGTGCCAGCAGGAATGGCGGGACAGGGGGCCAGAGCACAGATACGCAGTATTTT.